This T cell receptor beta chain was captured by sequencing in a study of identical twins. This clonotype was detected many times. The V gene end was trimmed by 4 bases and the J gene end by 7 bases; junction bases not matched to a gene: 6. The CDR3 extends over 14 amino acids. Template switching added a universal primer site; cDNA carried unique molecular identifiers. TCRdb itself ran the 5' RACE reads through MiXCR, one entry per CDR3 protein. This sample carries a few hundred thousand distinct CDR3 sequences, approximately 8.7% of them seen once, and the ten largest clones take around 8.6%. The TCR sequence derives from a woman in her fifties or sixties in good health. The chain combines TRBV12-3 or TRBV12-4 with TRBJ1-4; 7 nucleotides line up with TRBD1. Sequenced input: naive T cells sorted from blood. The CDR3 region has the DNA TGTGCCAGCAGTTCACGACAGGGTGGTGAAAAACTGTTTTTT. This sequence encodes CASSSRQGGEKLFF.